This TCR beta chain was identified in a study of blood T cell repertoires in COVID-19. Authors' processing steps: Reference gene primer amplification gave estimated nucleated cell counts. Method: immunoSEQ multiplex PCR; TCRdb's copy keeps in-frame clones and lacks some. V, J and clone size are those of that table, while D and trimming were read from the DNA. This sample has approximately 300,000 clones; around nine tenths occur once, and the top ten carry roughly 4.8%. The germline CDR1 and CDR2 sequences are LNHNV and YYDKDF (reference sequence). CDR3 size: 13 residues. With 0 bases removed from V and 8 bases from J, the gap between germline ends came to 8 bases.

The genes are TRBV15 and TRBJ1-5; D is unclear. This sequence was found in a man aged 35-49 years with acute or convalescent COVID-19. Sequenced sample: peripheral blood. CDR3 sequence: CATSRDQEKPQHF. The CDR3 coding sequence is TGTGCCACCAGCAGAGATCAGGAAAAGCCCCAGCATTTT.